The next 8 T cell receptor beta chains were all read from a single sample in a study of cytomegalovirus exposure and HLA in healthy donors. The study ran its PCR with 60 Vbeta and 13 Jbeta primers. Here immunoSEQ multiplex PCR was the method, and the copy in TCRdb shows in-frame clones only, minus some. This repertoire shows approximately 160,000 clones, around 80% found once; its top ten account for 6.5% to 8.5%. The sequencing sample was made of PBMCs. Source of these receptors: a man aged 25 to 40 in good health and CMV-seropositive.

The J gene is TRBJ1-5, the V gene TRBV30, with D unclear. Germline V gene lookup returns CDR1 GTSNPN and CDR2 SVGIG (reference sequence). Trimming took 1 base from V and 3 from J, leaving 4 bases between them. The CDR3 totals 12 residues. The CDR3 region has the DNA TGTGCCTGGAGTGGGGCCAATCAGCCCCAGCATTTT. Translating it yields CAWSGANQPQHF.

The chain combines TRBV18 with TRBJ2-7, with a weak D call TRBD1 (6 bases). Germline V lookup: CDR1 KGHSH, CDR2 LQKENI. The CDR3 totals 12 residues. Trimming removed 8 bases from V and 4 bases from J, with 12 bases in between. The CDR3 loop is CASQSRGYEQYF. CDR3 DNA sequence: TGTGCCAGCCAATCCAGGGGTTACGAGCAGTACTTC.

This chain links TRBV6-1 with TRBJ2-5, with 8 positions matching TRBD1. The CDR3 consists of 16 residues. The junction had 11 bases not matched to a gene; V was cut back by 3 bases and J by 5 bases. Germline values: CDR1 MNHNS, CDR2 SASEGT. The CDR3 sequence: CASSEPESRDRETQYF. CDR3 sequence (DNA): TGTGCCAGCAGTGAGCCCGAGTCCCGGGACAGGGAGACCCAGTACTTC.

J is TRBJ1-1 and V is TRBV27; possibly TRBD1 for D (6 bases). Germline V gene sequence: CDR1 MNHEY, CDR2 SMNVEV (reference sequence). The CDR3 has 16 amino acids. Trimming took off 5 bases at V and 1 base at J, with 17 bases between the two ends. The CDR3 DNA reads as TGTGCCAGCAGTGAATACAGGGCTAGGCCGAACACTGAAGCTTTCTTT. It yields the protein CASSEYRARPNTEAFF.

This chain links TRBV28 with TRBJ2-7; 7 nucleotides agree with TRBD1. The CDR3 is 15 amino acids. In germline, CDR1 is MDHEN, CDR2 SYDVKM. V gave up 4 bases and J gave up 1 base; unmatched junction bases: 7. The CDR3 DNA is TGTGCCAGCAGTTCAATTACGGGACAGTCCTACGAGCAGTACTTC. Residues: CASSSITGQSYEQYF.

The chain carries TRBV11-2 and TRBJ2-3, with D maybe TRBD2 (5 bases). The CDR3 spans 12 residues. Per the germline V gene, CDR1 is SGHAT and CDR2 is FQNNGV. Trimming removed 5 bases at V and 3 bases at J, with 6 bases between. In nucleotides, the CDR3 is TGTGCCAGCAGCCGAGGGACAGATACGCAGTATTTT. This gives the protein CASSRGTDTQYF.

CDR3 sequence (DNA): TGCGCCAGCAGCCAAGAGCCAGGGACAGGCCTCTACGAGCAGTACTTC. This encodes CASSQEPGTGLYEQYF. This chain joins TRBV4-3 and TRBJ2-5; TRBD1 aligns across 8 bases. The end of the DNA is better explained by TRBJ2-7, so the J call may be wrong. The CDR3 runs to 16 residues. In germline, CDR1 is LGHNA, CDR2 YSLEER.

CDR3 coding DNA: TGTGCCAGCAGTACTCGACAGGGGGCGCCTGACTACGAGCAGTACTTC. It translates to CASSTRQGAPDYEQYF. The chain links TRBV28 to TRBJ2-7; TRBD1 matches 10 bases. This CDR3 region has 16 residues. Per the germline V gene, CDR1 is MDHEN and CDR2 is SYDVKM. The trim removed 5 bases at V and 3 bases at J, leaving 10 bases unmatched.